This T cell receptor (beta chain) is drawn from a study of vaccination and CD4 T cells after COVID-19. Study details: Stimulation used overlapping spike peptides from SARS-CoV-2, HCoV-NL63, HCoV-OC43 and HCoV-229E. Each control culture was treated with a CEFX pool, an HIV-1 Nef pool, or no peptide.

General observations from the study: From around 20 to 38, the median of SARS-CoV-2-reactive clonotypes rose without reaching significance.

Germline V gene lookup returns CDR1 SGHVS and CDR2 FNYEAQ. V shed 0 bases and J shed 6 bases, with 14 bases lying between them. There are 15 residues in the CDR3. Treatment indicated: roughly 10-day PBMC culture with coronavirus spike peptide pools or control peptides (ViraFEST assay). An Oncomine TCR Beta short-read assay was used to sequence the DNA from cultured CD4+ T cells. TCRdb reprocessed the PCR reads with MiXCR, giving one entry per CDR3 protein. The sample includes 3,800 or so distinct CDR3 sequences, 15% to 20% seen only once; the top ten take 27%. This clonotype is categorized as large. Its cognate antigen is unknown.

Sequenced input: CD4+ T cells from blood, cultured in vitro. V and J are TRBV7-6 and TRBJ1-1, with D tentatively TRBD1 (5 bases). This sequence was found in a human donor who had recovered from COVID-19. CDR3 amino acids: CASSLAGTGSAEAFF. The CDR3 DNA reads TGTGCCAGCAGCTTAGCTGGGACGGGGTCCGCTGAAGCTTTCTTT.